The clone carrying this T cell receptor beta chain was counted a few times. This record comes from a study of CD8+ T cells in alopecia areata. After removal of 6 bases from V and 7 bases from J, the junction contained 14 bases not matched to a gene. CDR1 is SQVTM, CDR2 ANQGSEA, per germline. This CDR3 is 14 amino acids long. Sequencing used cDNA as its template, made by extracting RNA and reverse transcribing it. Here immunoSEQ multiplex PCR was the method, and the copy in TCRdb shows in-frame clones only, minus some. The table includes 65,000 to 75,000 clones, 25% to 30% detected once. Indicated treatment: oral pan-JAK inhibitor, 5-10 mg twice daily. Researchers gathered lesional scalp punch biopsies and peripheral blood from patients with alopecia areata.

The receptor's source is a human donor with alopecia areata. This sample comprised CD8+ T cells sorted from blood, obtained at week 4, from a patient treated with tofacitinib. V gene TRBV29-1 combines with J gene TRBJ2-7; 8 bases fit TRBD2. The CDR3 coding sequence is TGCAGCGTCACAGCGGGAGTAGAAGTGGGGGAGCAGTACTTC. Translating gives CSVTAGVEVGEQYF.